This T cell receptor (beta chain) comes out of a study of cytomegalovirus exposure and HLA in healthy donors. At the level of the study: HLA-typed donors were the source of roughly 85 million unique TCRs held in an early data release.

The PCR had 60 Vbeta and 13 Jbeta primers. Original data processing: Later analysis identified 88 million or so unique TCR beta chains, around 10 million shared. Here immunoSEQ multiplex PCR was the method, and the copy in TCRdb shows in-frame clones only, minus some. The V and J calls and the clone size are those of that table, but D and trimming were determined from the DNA. The sample has some 77,000 clones; 80% are singletons. As for this clone: The antigen is unknown. One junction end disagrees with the germline gene, perhaps due to a read error.

Overall study findings and caveats: Later on, a genetic analysis was performed. It linked a missense variant in DCLRE1C with V- and J-gene trimming of TCR beta. Donor immune exposure was known only as CMV serostatus.

Germline assignment: CDR1 SNHLY and CDR2 FYNNEI. This CDR3 comprises 14 residues. This sequence was found in a man between 45 and 60 years old in good health and CMV-seropositive. The genes are TRBV2 and TRBJ2-4; the match to TRBD2 covers 10 bases. Sequencing used PBMCs. For the CDR3, the DNA is TGTGCCAGCAGTGGCGGACTAGCGGCAAACAGTCAGTACTTC. Amino acid sequence: CASSGGLAANSQYF.